This TCR beta chain was captured in a study of graft-versus-host responses after intestinal transplantation. Study-wide background: Multivisceral, liver-intestinal, or isolated intestinal transplants were given to recipients. Every recipient underwent anti-thymocyte globulin induction, then tacrolimus and steroids for three to four years.

The CDR3 contains 14 residues. Trimming shortened V by 3 bases and J by 0 bases, and 6 bases separated the two germline ends. From germline, CDR1 is LNHDA and CDR2 SQIVND (reference sequence). Assay used: immunoSEQ multiplex PCR; TCRdb lists only in-frame clones, some missing. The top ten hold nearly 4.5% of the sample, which has about 45,000 clones, about 91% seen once. This specimen consisted of PBMCs, obtained 524 days after transplant. This clonotype was obtained from a human patient who received an intestinal transplant, so some T cells may come from the graft donor. The gene calls are TRBV19 and TRBJ1-3, with D perhaps TRBD1 (5 bases). As DNA, the CDR3 is TGTGCCAGTAGTATTGGACACTCTGGAAACACCATATATTTT. It translates to CASSIGHSGNTIYF.